This T cell receptor beta chain is drawn from a study of T-cell memory formation after mild COVID-19. For the study at large: Among the donors, TCR clusters were largely specific to each donor. Broader study findings: Nothing confirmed that second-wave clones peaking on day 37 were specific for SARS-CoV-2.

With constant-segment primers, 5'RACE yielded cDNA libraries of TCR alpha and TCR beta that carried sample barcodes and UMIs. Each CDR3 protein gets one entry after TCRdb re-called the 5' RACE reads with MiXCR. The data hold about 240,000 distinct CDR3 sequences, with around 10% observed a single time. The CDR3 spans 15 residues. Germline V gene sequence: CDR1 SGHTA, CDR2 FQGNSA. The germline V and J ends were trimmed by 1 base and 3 bases, with 10 bases remaining between them. To note about this clonotype: The antigen remains undetermined.

The receptor was isolated from a man between 18 and 35 years old who had mild COVID-19 (a few samples of this study predate the infection). Cell type and time point are not known. The chain carries TRBV7-2 and TRBJ2-1; D may be TRBD1 (7 bases). The sample comprised PBMCs or a T cell subset sorted from them (not recorded which). In nucleotides, the CDR3 is TGTGCCAGCAGCTTAGGGCAGGGGGGCTACAATGAGCAGTTCTTC. The encoded protein is CASSLGQGGYNEQFF.